The TCR beta chain described here comes from a study of a mutant IDH1 vaccine in newly diagnosed glioma. Regarding time point: week 23, last vaccination. Topical imiquimod was applied with each vaccine dose, which held 300 ug of mutant IDH1 20-mer peptide. Profiled with immunoSEQ multiplex PCR; TCRdb holds only in-frame clones, not every one. The sample includes 70,000 to 90,000 clones, 85% seen only once; the top ten take 2.2%. The CDR3 is 14 amino acids. Germline values: CDR1 MNHEY, CDR2 SVGAGI. The V and J ends lost 2 bases and 7 bases respectively, with 14 bases between them. This clone was found once. Its antigen is not known.

This TCR derives from a man younger than 40 with glioma. Some clones in this sample may be carry-over from other donors' samples. Sequencing was performed on PBMCs, taken from a glioma patient whose treatment included an IDH1 peptide vaccine. The chain couples TRBV6-5 to TRBJ1-1, with D unclear. The CDR3 DNA reads TGTGCCAGCAGTTACCTGACCCCGATGGATGAAGCTTTCTTT. This encodes CASSYLTPMDEAFF.